The entry that follows covers one TCR beta chain sequence. A much larger clone is a single base away; this may be a read error. These data come from a study of blood T cells in healthy people across ages. Using a J-beta primer mix together with a sample-barcoded 5' primer, a second PCR was run for roughly 7 to 12 cycles. Template switching added a 12-random-nucleotide identifier to every cDNA molecule. TCRdb re-analysed the 5' RACE reads in MiXCR, keeping a single row per CDR3 protein. The sample has fewer than 900,000 distinct CDR3 sequences; around 40% are singletons. The germline V and J ends were trimmed by 5 bases and 2 bases, with 4 bases remaining between them. This CDR3 is built from 11 residues. CDR1 DFQATT and CDR2 SNEGSKA come from the germline V gene (reference sequence).

The rearrangement joins TRBV20-1 to TRBJ2-1; D gene uncertain. Material: blood. The clonotype was recovered from an older woman in good health. The CDR3 nucleotides are TGCAGTGCTGGTCCCTACAATGAGCAGTTCTTC. Amino acid sequence: CSAGPYNEQFF.